The following is a TCR beta chain sequence with its context. These data come from a study of T cell responses to AZD1222 COVID-19 vaccine. The V gene's germline CDR1 is SGHRS and CDR2 YFSETQ. This CDR3 spans 16 amino acids. Trimming pared 1 base from V and 0 bases from J, leaving 10 bases between. Using immunoSEQ multiplex PCR, the repertoire was profiled, and TCRdb retains in-frame clones only, with some absent. The profile covers more than 85,000 clones, with approximately 89% appearing a single time and 44% taken by the ten largest. The source is an adult who received the AZD1222 COVID-19 vaccine. The chain joins TRBV5-1 to TRBJ1-4, with D hard to call. The sample here was peripheral blood, taken 28 days after the second AZD1222 dose. The CDR3 here is CASSLRAGATNEKLFF. In nucleotides, the CDR3 is TGCGCCAGCAGCTTGCGGGCGGGTGCAACTAATGAAAAACTGTTTTTT.